This is a list of T cell receptor beta chains from one sample in a study of blood T cell repertoires in COVID-19. TCRdb keeps only in-frame clones here, not all; method: immunoSEQ multiplex PCR. Seen here are tens of thousands of clones, 80% to 85% observed once, and the top ten hold 25% to 30%. Sequencing used peripheral blood. These receptor sequences come from a human donor in a cohort sampled during active COVID-19. Both conserved end residues are part of each CDR3. A D gene is named only where the DNA matches it firmly. For some rows the clone size is stated as once, few or many, or as a class when expanded; others skip it.

V,J,size,D,DNA,CDR3
TRBV10-3,TRBJ2-5,NA,TRBD2,TGTGCCATCCGCTCGGGACTAGCCCTCGGAGAGACCCAGTACTTC,CAIRSGLALGETQYF
TRBV6-6,TRBJ1-6,NA,NA,TGTGCCAGCAGTCGGAACCCGACAGGTTTTGGGTCCTATAATTCACCCCTCCACTTT,CASSRNPTGFGSYNSPLHF
TRBV5-4,TRBJ1-1,few,NA,TGTGCCAGCAGCCCCGCCGGCGGCGGTGAAGCTTTCTTT,CASSPAGGGEAFF
TRBV5-6,TRBJ2-2,NA,NA,TGTGCCACCAAAAGCGACAGGTCGAACACCGGGGAGCTGTTTTTT,CATKSDRSNTGELFF
TRBV2,TRBJ2-3,NA,NA,TGTGCCAGCAGTGAAGGACGGACTGGCACAGATACGCAGTATTTT,CASSEGRTGTDTQYF
TRBV3-1/TRBV3-2,TRBJ2-7,NA,TRBD1,TGTGCCAGCAGCCACCTAAGACAGGGTATCGACGAGCAGTACTTC,CASSHLRQGIDEQYF
TRBV6-1,TRBJ2-5,NA,TRBD2,TGTGCCAGCAGTGAAATAAGCGGGGGACAAGAGACCCAGTACTTC,CASSEISGGQETQYF
TRBV14,TRBJ1-5,NA,TRBD1,TGTGCCAGCAGCCAAGAGTGGGACAGGTCAAATCAAAGCAATCAGCCCCAGCATTTT,CASSQEWDRSNQSNQPQHF
TRBV10-2,TRBJ1-1,NA,NA,TGCGCCAGCAGTGAGGTACAGACTGAAGCTTTCTTT,CASSEVQTEAFF
TRBV11-3,TRBJ2-7,NA,TRBD1,TGTGCCAGCAGGCGGGACAGGTACTCCTACGAGCAGTACTTC,CASRRDRYSYEQYF
TRBV2,TRBJ1-1,NA,TRBD1,TGTGCCAGCAGTGAGAGGGGGCCCACCATGAACACTGAAGCTTTCTTT,CASSERGPTMNTEAFF
TRBV5-1,TRBJ2-5,NA,TRBD2,TGCGCCAGCAGCACCGGGACTAGCGGGGGGCAAGAGACCCAGTACTTC,CASSTGTSGGQETQYF
TRBV6-1,TRBJ2-5,NA,TRBD2,TGTGCCAGCAGTGAAGGTTTAGCGGGACAAGAGACCCAGTACTTC,CASSEGLAGQETQYF
TRBV28,TRBJ2-5,NA,TRBD2,TGTGCCAGCTGGCGGGGGGGCAAGGGTCAAGAGACCCAGTACTTC,CASWRGGKGQETQYF
TRBV28,TRBJ1-2,NA,NA,TGTGCCAGCAGTTTATCAGCGGTCTATGGCTACACCTTC,CASSLSAVYGYTF
TRBV7-8,TRBJ2-1,NA,TRBD2,TGTGCCAGCAGAGAAGGCGGGGGGGCCTATGAGCAGTTCTTC,CASREGGGAYEQFF
TRBV6-5,TRBJ2-7,NA,NA,TGTGCCAGCAGACTACAGGAGAACTACGAGCAGTACTTC,CASRLQENYEQYF
TRBV7-9,TRBJ1-4,NA,TRBD1,TGTGCCAGCAGCTTAGAATTCAACAGGGGGAATGAAAAACTGTTTTTT,CASSLEFNRGNEKLFF
TRBV6-5,TRBJ1-1,NA,NA,TGTGCCAGCAGTTACTCGATCGAGGTAGTTAACACTGAAGCTTTCTTT,CASSYSIEVVNTEAFF
TRBV28,TRBJ2-5,NA,TRBD1,TGTGCCAGCAGCTTACAGGGGGGCGAGGAGACCCAGTACTTC,CASSLQGGEETQYF
TRBV21-1,TRBJ1-2,NA,NA,TGTGCCAGCAGCAAAGTTGGGACAGGGGGGGACTATGGCTACACCTTC,CASSKVGTGGDYGYTF
TRBV4-1,TRBJ2-1,few,TRBD2,TGCGCCAGCAGCCTCCCGGGACTAGCCTACTACAATGAGCAGTTCTTC,CASSLPGLAYYNEQFF
TRBV7-8,TRBJ1-5,NA,NA,TGTGCCAGCAGCCCCAGCGAGTTCCGAAGCAATCAGCCCCAGCATTTT,CASSPSEFRSNQPQHF
TRBV10-3,TRBJ1-1,NA,NA,TGTGCCATCAGAACAATGGTGGACACTGAAGCTTTCTTT,CAIRTMVDTEAFF
TRBV7-8,TRBJ1-3,NA,NA,TGTGCCAGCAGCTTACGTGGGGCCCCGGTCCCAAACTCTGGAAACACCATATATTTT,CASSLRGAPVPNSGNTIYF
TRBV29-1,TRBJ2-1,once,NA,TGCAGCGTTTCGCAGGACAATGAGCAGTTCTTC,CSVSQDNEQFF
TRBV6-5,TRBJ2-7,NA,TRBD2,TGTGCCAGCAGACCCGGACTAGCATCCCCTGCGCAGTACTTC,CASRPGLASPAQYF
TRBV5-1,TRBJ2-6,once,TRBD1,TGCGCCAGCAGCAGGACAGGGGCCTCCTCCTCTGGGGCCAACGTCCTGACTTTC,CASSRTGASSSGANVLTF
TRBV5-4,TRBJ2-3,few,NA,TGTGCCAGCAGCGGCGGACAGTTCACAGATACGCAGTATTTT,CASSGGQFTDTQYF
TRBV19,TRBJ2-1,NA,NA,TGTGCCAGTAGGATGAGGCAGGGAGGTAATGAGCAGTTCTTC,CASRMRQGGNEQFF
TRBV27,TRBJ2-7,few,TRBD2,TGTGCCAGCAGGCTATTAGCGGGGGGCTCCTACGAGCAGTACTTC,CASRLLAGGSYEQYF
TRBV5-8,TRBJ1-5,NA,TRBD1,TGTGCCAGCAGCCACAAAAAGACAGGGCAGCATCAGCCCCAGCATTTT,CASSHKKTGQHQPQHF
TRBV7-2,TRBJ2-7,NA,TRBD2,TGTGCCAGCAGCACAGAAGGGGCGGGGGGCGGCTACGAGCAGTACTTC,CASSTEGAGGGYEQYF
TRBV7-6,TRBJ2-5,few,NA,TGTGCCAGCAGCTTAGGAGGTAGCGTTCAAGAGACCCAGTACTTC,CASSLGGSVQETQYF
TRBV6-5,TRBJ1-5,once,NA,TGTGCCAGCAGTCCCCGCCGCACAGGGAATCAGCCCCAGCATTTT,CASSPRRTGNQPQHF
TRBV15,TRBJ1-2,NA,TRBD1,TGTGCCACCAGCGACCCACAGGGGGTCGGCTACACCTTC,CATSDPQGVGYTF
TRBV7-2,TRBJ1-5,NA,NA,TGTGCCAGCAGCTCGGGGGGTATTAGCAATCAGCCCCAGCATTTT,CASSSGGISNQPQHF
TRBV29-1,TRBJ2-3,NA,TRBD2,TGCAGCGCCTCACGGGTAGCGGGGGGGAACACAGATACGCAGTATTTT,CSASRVAGGNTDTQYF
TRBV6-5,TRBJ2-7,NA,NA,TGTGCCAGCAGTTACTCTCCCGGGATCGAGCAGTACTTC,CASSYSPGIEQYF
TRBV3-1/TRBV3-2,TRBJ2-3,NA,TRBD2,TGTGCCAGCAGCCCGCGGGGGGGCGCGACAGATACGCAGTATTTT,CASSPRGGATDTQYF
TRBV11-3,TRBJ2-7,NA,NA,TGTGCCAGCAGCCTCTTCTACGAGCAGTACTTC,CASSLFYEQYF
TRBV5-4,TRBJ2-5,NA,NA,TGTGCCAGCAGCCCAGGGACACCCCAAGAGACCCAGTACTTC,CASSPGTPQETQYF
TRBV16,TRBJ1-2,NA,TRBD1,TGTGCCAGCAGCGCCCCGGACAGGGGCTATGGCTACACCTTC,CASSAPDRGYGYTF
TRBV28,TRBJ2-1,NA,NA,TGTGCCAGCAGTTTATCGACAGTCACCAATGAGCAGTTCTTC,CASSLSTVTNEQFF
TRBV4-2,TRBJ2-7,once,TRBD1,TGTGCCAGCAGCCAAGGAGGTTCAGGGGGCCTCTACGAGCAGTACTTC,CASSQGGSGGLYEQYF
TRBV28,TRBJ1-2,NA,NA,TGTGCCAGCACTCAAAGGGGCTATGGCTACACCTTC,CASTQRGYGYTF
TRBV10-1,TRBJ2-1,once,TRBD2,TGCGCCAGCAGTGCAGCGGGGGGGCTGCCCCCGCTCAACAATGAGCAGTTCTTC,CASSAAGGLPPLNNEQFF
TRBV12-5,TRBJ2-7,NA,TRBD2,TGTGCTAGTGGTTTGATGGGGACTAGCGGGTTCCCCTACGAGCAGTACTTC,CASGLMGTSGFPYEQYF
TRBV7-8,TRBJ2-5,NA,TRBD2,TGTGCCAGCAGCCGAGGACTAGCGGGGGGGCCCGGGTTAGAAGAGACCCAGTACTTC,CASSRGLAGGPGLEETQYF
TRBV29-1,TRBJ1-2,NA,NA,TGCAGCGTGAGGGGGGACTATTTCTATGGCTACACCTTC,CSVRGDYFYGYTF
TRBV24-1,TRBJ2-1,NA,TRBD1,TGTGCCACCAGTGGGGGACAGGGCATCAATGAGCAGTTCTTC,CATSGGQGINEQFF
TRBV27,TRBJ1-6,once,TRBD1,TGTGCCAGCAGACCCGGGACAGGCAATTCACCCCTCCACTTT,CASRPGTGNSPLHF
TRBV24-1,TRBJ2-2,NA,NA,TGTGCCACCAGTGATCCAGGGGGGCACGGGGAGCTGTTTTTT,CATSDPGGHGELFF
TRBV11-3,TRBJ2-3,few,NA,TGTGCCAGCAGCCCAGCAGTGGGGGGGCAGGCAGATACGCAGTATTTT,CASSPAVGGQADTQYF
TRBV7-8,TRBJ2-3,NA,TRBD2,TGTGCCAGCAGCTTAGTGGGACTAGCGGGGTTGCTCGATACGCAGTATTTT,CASSLVGLAGLLDTQYF